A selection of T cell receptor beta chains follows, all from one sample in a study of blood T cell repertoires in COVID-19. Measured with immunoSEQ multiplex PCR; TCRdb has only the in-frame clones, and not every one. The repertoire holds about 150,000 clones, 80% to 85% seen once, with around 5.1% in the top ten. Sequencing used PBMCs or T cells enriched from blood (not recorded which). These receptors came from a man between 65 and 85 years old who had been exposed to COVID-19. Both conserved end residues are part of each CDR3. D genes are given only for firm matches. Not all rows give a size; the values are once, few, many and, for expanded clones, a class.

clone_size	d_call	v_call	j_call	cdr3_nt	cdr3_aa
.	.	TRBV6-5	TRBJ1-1	TGTGCCAGCACTCACTCCATGAACACTGAAGCTTTCTTT	CASTHSMNTEAFF
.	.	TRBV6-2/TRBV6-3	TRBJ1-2	TGTGCCAGCAGTCCCCGACAGACCAGCTACACCTTC	CASSPRQTSYTF
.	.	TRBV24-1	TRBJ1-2	TGTGCCACCAGTGACACGCAGGGTCCCCTTGGCTACACCTTC	CATSDTQGPLGYTF
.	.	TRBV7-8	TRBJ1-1	TGTGCCAGCAGCTTACTAGGGAGGGACACTGAAGCTTTCTTT	CASSLLGRDTEAFF
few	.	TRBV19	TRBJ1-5	TGTGCCAGTAGTATCGGTAGTCAGCCCCAGCATTTT	CASSIGSQPQHF
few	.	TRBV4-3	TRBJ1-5	TGCGCCAGCAGCCAAGTTCTCAGGGCAAATCAGCCCCAGCATTTT	CASSQVLRANQPQHF
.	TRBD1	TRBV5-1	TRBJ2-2	TGCGCCAGCAGCTTGGAGGAGGCAGGGGGGAACACCGGGGAGCTGTTTTTT	CASSLEEAGGNTGELFF
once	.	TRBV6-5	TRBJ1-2	TGTGCCAGCAGTTACTCCGGAGGTAGCGGCTACACCTTC	CASSYSGGSGYTF
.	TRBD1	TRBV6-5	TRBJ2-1	TGTGCCAGCAGTTACTCACCCGCGACAGGGGACAATGAGCAGTTCTTC	CASSYSPATGDNEQFF
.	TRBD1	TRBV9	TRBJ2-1	TGTGCCAGCAGCGCGGCCCCGACAGGGGTTGATGAGCAGTTCTTC	CASSAAPTGVDEQFF
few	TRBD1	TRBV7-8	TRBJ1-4	TGTGCCAGCAGCTTTTCGATGGACAGGGATGAAAAACTGTTTTTT	CASSFSMDRDEKLFF
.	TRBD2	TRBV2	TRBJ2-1	TGTGCCAGCAGCACTCCGACTAGCGGGGGGGTTACAAGCTCCTACAATGAGCAGTTCTTC	CASSTPTSGGVTSSYNEQFF
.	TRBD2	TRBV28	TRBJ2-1	TGTGCCAGCAGTTCCAGCGGGACTAGCGGGAGGGATGAGCAGTTCTTC	CASSSSGTSGRDEQFF
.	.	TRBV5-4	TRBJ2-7	TGTGCCAGCAGCTTGGGACGAGCGCCCTACGAGCAGTACTTC	CASSLGRAPYEQYF
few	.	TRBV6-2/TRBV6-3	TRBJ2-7	TGTGCCAGCAGTTACTGGCGCCAGGATTACTCCTACGAGCAGTACTTC	CASSYWRQDYSYEQYF
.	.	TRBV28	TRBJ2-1	TGTGCCAGCAGTCCCCATCTAGCCCTCCGGACCCATGAGCAGTTCTTC	CASSPHLALRTHEQFF
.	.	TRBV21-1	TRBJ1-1	TGTGCCAGCAGCAAAGGGGACAGGTTGAACACTGAAGCTTTCTTT	CASSKGDRLNTEAFF
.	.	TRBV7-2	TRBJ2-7	TGTGCCAGCAGCCTTACGATCCTATGGGAGCAGTACTTC	CASSLTILWEQYF
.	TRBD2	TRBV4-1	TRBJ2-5	TGCGCCAGCAGCCAAGAGTTTTGGGCTAGCGGGAGAGCTTCGGGGTCTCAAGAGACCCAGTACTTC	CASSQEFWASGRASGSQETQYF
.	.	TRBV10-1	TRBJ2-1	TGCGCCAGCAGTGAGAAGCGGGGACAGGTTGGGAGTTCCCGACCTAGGTTCAATGAGCAGTTCTTC	CASSEKRGQVGSSRPRFNEQFF
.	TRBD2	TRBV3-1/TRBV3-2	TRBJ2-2	TGTGCCAGCAGCCAAGATCCGGGAGGGTACGGGGAGCTGTTTTTT	CASSQDPGGYGELFF
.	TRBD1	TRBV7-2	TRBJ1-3	TGTGCCAGCAGCTCGTCTTCAGGGGGGGGAAACACCATATATTTT	CASSSSSGGGNTIYF
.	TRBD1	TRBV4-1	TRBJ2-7	TGCGCCAGCAGCCAACACCTAAGGACAGGGCGGTACGAGCAGTACTTC	CASSQHLRTGRYEQYF
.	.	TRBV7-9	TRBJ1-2	TGTGCCAGCAGCCCAGACAGACAGTATGGCTACACCTTC	CASSPDRQYGYTF
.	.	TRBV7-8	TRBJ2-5	TGTGCCAGCAGCCGAGGCGGGCACGAAGAGACCCAGTACTTC	CASSRGGHEETQYF
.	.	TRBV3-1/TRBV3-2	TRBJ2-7	TGTGCCAGCAGCCCTTCCTGGACTTACGAGCAGTACTTC	CASSPSWTYEQYF
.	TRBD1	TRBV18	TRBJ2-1	TGTGCCAGCTTCCCAGGGGGTATGGGGAATGAGCAGTTCTTC	CASFPGGMGNEQFF
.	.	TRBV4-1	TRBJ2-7	TGCGCCAGCAGCCAAGATGTCGAACAGCTCTACGAGCAGTACTTC	CASSQDVEQLYEQYF
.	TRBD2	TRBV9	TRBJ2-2	TGTGCCAGCAGCCCGAGTTTAGCGGGAGCGGGCGGGGAGCTGTTTTTT	CASSPSLAGAGGELFF
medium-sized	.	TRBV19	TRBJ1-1	TGTGCCAGTAGTATAGACCCAGGGGTGGTCACTGAAGCTTTCTTT	CASSIDPGVVTEAFF
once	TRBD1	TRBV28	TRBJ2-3	TGTGCCAGCTCCGGACAGGTGACCACAGATACGCAGTATTTT	CASSGQVTTDTQYF
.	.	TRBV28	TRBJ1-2	TGTGCCAGCAGTTCCAGGGGCTTCAACTATGGCTACACCTTC	CASSSRGFNYGYTF
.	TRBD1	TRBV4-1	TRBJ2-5	TGCGCCAGCAGCCAAGATAACAGGGGGCTAACGGAGACCCAGTACTTC	CASSQDNRGLTETQYF
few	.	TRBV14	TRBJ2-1	TGTGCCAGCAGCTCTACGGCAGGGTGGTACTACAATGAGCAGTTCTTC	CASSSTAGWYYNEQFF
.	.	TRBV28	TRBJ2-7	TGTGCCAGCAGTTTCCGGCAGGTGGGTGAGCAGTACTTC	CASSFRQVGEQYF
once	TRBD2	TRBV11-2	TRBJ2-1	TGTGCCAGCAGCCCACTGGCTTTGGCGGGAGGGAACAATGAGCAGTTCTTC	CASSPLALAGGNNEQFF
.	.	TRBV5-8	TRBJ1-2	TGTGCCAGCAGCCGACGGACTGCTAACTATGGCTACACCTTC	CASSRRTANYGYTF
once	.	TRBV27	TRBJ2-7	TGTGCCAGCAGTTTCCTGCAGGCCCGCTACGAGCAGTACTTC	CASSFLQARYEQYF
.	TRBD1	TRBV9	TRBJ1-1	TGTGCCAGCAGCGTATTACAGGGGGCCGGCACTGAAGCTTTCTTT	CASSVLQGAGTEAFF
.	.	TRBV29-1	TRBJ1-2	TGCAGCGTAGAAAGACAGTTTCGATCTGGCTACACCTTC	CSVERQFRSGYTF
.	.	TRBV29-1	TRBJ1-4	TGCAGCGTGGCACACCACGGACTTGGGGAAAAACTGTTTTTT	CSVAHHGLGEKLFF
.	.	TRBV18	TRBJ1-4	TGTGCCAGCTCACCGGACAGCTATAATGAAAAACTGTTTTTT	CASSPDSYNEKLFF
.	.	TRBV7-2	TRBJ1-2	TGTGCCAGCAGCTTAGGAGGGCAAGGGTCAGCGCATGGCTACACCTTC	CASSLGGQGSAHGYTF
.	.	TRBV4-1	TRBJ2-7	TGCGCCAGCAGCCAAGGGATAACAGGCGATAACTCCTACGAGCAGTACTTC	CASSQGITGDNSYEQYF
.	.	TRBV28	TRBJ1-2	TGTGCCAGCAGTTTACGGGGTGGCTACACCTTC	CASSLRGGYTF
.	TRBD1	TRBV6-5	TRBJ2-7	TGTGCCAGTTACAGGGGGATGACGGGCGAGCAGTACTTC	CASYRGMTGEQYF
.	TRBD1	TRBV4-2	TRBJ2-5	TGTGCCAGCAGCCAAGAGGGACAGGGGAGACAAGAGACCCAGTACTTC	CASSQEGQGRQETQYF
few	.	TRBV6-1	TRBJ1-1	TGTGCCAGCAGTGAGACAAACTTGAACACTGAAGCTTTCTTT	CASSETNLNTEAFF
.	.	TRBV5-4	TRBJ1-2	TGTGCCAGCAGCTTGGATATCGGTGGCTACACCTTC	CASSLDIGGYTF
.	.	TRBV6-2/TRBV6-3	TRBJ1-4	TGTGCCAGCAGCGATGGGGGCGCCGGAGAAAAACTGTTTTTT	CASSDGGAGEKLFF
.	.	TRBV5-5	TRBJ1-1	TGTGCCAGCAGCTACCCCGGGGGTCGGGCTTTCTTT	CASSYPGGRAFF
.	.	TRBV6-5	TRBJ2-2	TGTGCCAGCAGAAGGGGTTCAGACACCGGGGAGCTGTTTTTT	CASRRGSDTGELFF
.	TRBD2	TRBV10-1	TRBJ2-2	TGCGCCAGCAGTGAATATGCGGGAGGTACCGGGGAGCTGTTTTTT	CASSEYAGGTGELFF
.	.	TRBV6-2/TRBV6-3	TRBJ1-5	TGTGCCAGCAGTTACCTTCGGACAGCGAACAATCAGCCCCAGCATTTT	CASSYLRTANNQPQHF
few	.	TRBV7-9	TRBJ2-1	TGTGCCAGCAGCCCATCAGGGGCCCCCTACAATGAGCAGTTCTTC	CASSPSGAPYNEQFF
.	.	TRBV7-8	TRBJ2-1	TGTGCCAGCAACTCGAAGAAGGGGGACTACTACAATGAGCAGTTCTTC	CASNSKKGDYYNEQFF
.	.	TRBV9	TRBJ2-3	TGTGCCAGCAGCGTAGCGCCTAGCGGCACAGATACGCAGTATTTT	CASSVAPSGTDTQYF
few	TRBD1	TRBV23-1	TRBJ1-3	TGCGCCAGCAGTCAAAGGACAGGAGGAAACACCATATATTTT	CASSQRTGGNTIYF
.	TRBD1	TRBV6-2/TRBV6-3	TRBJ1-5	TGTGCCAGCAGTTACCATTGGACAGGGAATAGCAATCAGCCCCAGCATTTT	CASSYHWTGNSNQPQHF
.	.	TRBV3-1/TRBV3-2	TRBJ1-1	TGTGCCAGCAGCCACGGACAGAACACTGAAGCTTTCTTT	CASSHGQNTEAFF